This T cell receptor beta chain was profiled in a study of blood T cells in healthy people across ages. A sample-barcoded 5' primer and a J-beta primer mix were used in a second PCR of about 7 to 12 cycles. Every single cDNA molecule received a tag from a template-switch adaptor with 12 random nucleotides. TCRdb recomputed calls from the 5' RACE reads with MiXCR, one row per CDR3 protein. The table records approximately 1.5 million distinct CDR3 sequences, 35% to 45% of them present only once. Study results and limitations: Researchers judged that diversity estimates from one million T cells fell short of true values. Aged donors had fewer naive CD4+ cells and lower diversity than long-lived donors.

Notes on this clonotype: Its antigen remains unknown.

Specimen: blood. The origin of this receptor is a woman in her late teens or twenties in good health.

The CDR3 loop is CATSDPGSRTDTQYF. The CDR3 coding sequence is TGTGCCACCAGTGACCCAGGGTCGCGCACAGATACGCAGTATTTT. The J gene is TRBJ2-3, the V gene TRBV24-1, with a tentative D call TRBD1 (5 bases). Per germline, CDR1 KGHDR and CDR2 SFDVKD. The CDR3 contains 15 residues. The V end lost 4 bases, the J end lost 1 base, and 11 bases lay between the germline ends.